This T cell receptor (beta chain) was sequenced for a study of spatial heterogeneity in lung cancer. On the study more broadly: Raw reads contained each unique TCR and UMI combination more than ten times on average.

TCRdb re-called the 5' RACE reads through MiXCR, storing one row per CDR3 protein. The sample includes approximately 110,000 distinct CDR3 sequences, roughly 10% of them seen just once. This clonotype was seen a handful of times. The time point: blood at routine non-recurrence follow-up after resection. Without sorting, whole RNA was sequenced from tumor, nontumor lung or frozen PBMC. The receptor's source is a female donor with early-stage non-small cell lung cancer. Sequences were derived from PBMCs, sampled at follow-up.

In DNA, the CDR3 is TGTGCCAGCAGCCTAGTAGCGGGTCGTGAGCAGTTCTTC. Translating it yields CASSLVAGREQFF. The V and J genes are TRBV7-2 and TRBJ2-1; 7 bases map to TRBD2. This CDR3 spans 13 amino acids. Unmatched junction bases numbered 7, after V lost 5 bases and J lost 9 bases. Germline V gene sequence: CDR1 SGHTA, CDR2 FQGNSA.